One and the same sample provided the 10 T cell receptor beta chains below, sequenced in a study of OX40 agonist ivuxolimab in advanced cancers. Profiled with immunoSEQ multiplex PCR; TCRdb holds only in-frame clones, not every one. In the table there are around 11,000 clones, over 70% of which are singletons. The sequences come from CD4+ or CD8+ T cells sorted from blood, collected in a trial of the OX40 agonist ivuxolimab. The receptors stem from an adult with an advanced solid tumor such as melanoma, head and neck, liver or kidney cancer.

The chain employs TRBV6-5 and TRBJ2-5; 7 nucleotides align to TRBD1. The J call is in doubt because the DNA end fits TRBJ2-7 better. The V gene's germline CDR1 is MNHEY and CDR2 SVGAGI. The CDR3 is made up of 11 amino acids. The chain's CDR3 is CASRDSYEQYF. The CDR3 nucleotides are TGTGCCAGTCGGGACAGCTACGAGCAGTACTTC.

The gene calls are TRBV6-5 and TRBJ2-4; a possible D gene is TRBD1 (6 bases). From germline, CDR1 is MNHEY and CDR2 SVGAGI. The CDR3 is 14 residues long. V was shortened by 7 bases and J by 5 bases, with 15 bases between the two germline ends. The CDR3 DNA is TGTGCCAGCAATCCCAGGGGTTTGGAAAACATTCAGTACTTC. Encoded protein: CASNPRGLENIQYF.

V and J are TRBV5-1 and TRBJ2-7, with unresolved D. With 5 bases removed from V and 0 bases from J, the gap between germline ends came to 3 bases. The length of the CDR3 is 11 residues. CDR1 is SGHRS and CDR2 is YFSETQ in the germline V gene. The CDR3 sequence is CASSYSYEQYF. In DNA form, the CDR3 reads TGCGCCAGCAGTTACTCCTACGAGCAGTACTTC.

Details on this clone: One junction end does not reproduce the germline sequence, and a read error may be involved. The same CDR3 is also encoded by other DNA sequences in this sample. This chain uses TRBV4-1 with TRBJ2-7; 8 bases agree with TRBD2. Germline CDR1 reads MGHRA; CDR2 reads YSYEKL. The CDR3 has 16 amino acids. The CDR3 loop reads CASSQEEAGARYEQYF. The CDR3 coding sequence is TGTGCCAGCAGCCAAGAGGAAGCGGGGGCCCGCTACGAGCAGTACTTC.

As DNA, the CDR3 is TGTGCCATCAGTGAGTCGAGGACAGATGAAGCTTTCTTT. Amino acids: CAISESRTDEAFF. The gene calls are TRBV10-3 and TRBJ1-1; possibly TRBD1 for D (6 bases). The CDR3 is 13 residues long. V lost 0 bases and J 7 bases, leaving 9 bases between the germline ends. CDR1 ENHRY and CDR2 SYGVKD come from the germline V gene.

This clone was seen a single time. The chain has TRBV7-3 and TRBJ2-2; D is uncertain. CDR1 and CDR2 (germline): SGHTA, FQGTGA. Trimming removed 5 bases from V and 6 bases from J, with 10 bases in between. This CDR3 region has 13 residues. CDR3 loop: CASSGILAGELFF. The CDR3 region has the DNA TGTGCCAGCAGCGGAATATTGGCCGGGGAGCTGTTTTTT.

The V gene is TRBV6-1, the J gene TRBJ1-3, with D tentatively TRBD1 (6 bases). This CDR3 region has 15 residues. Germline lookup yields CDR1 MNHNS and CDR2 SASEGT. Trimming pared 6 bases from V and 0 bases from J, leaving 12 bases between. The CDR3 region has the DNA TGTGCCAGCAGGACAGGTCCCGACTCTGGAAACACCATATATTTT. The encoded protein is CASRTGPDSGNTIYF.

CDR3 sequence: CASSQFRVHEQYF. In nucleotides, the CDR3 is TGTGCCAGCAGCCAGTTCCGGGTTCACGAGCAGTACTTC. The chain uses TRBV14 and TRBJ2-7; D not certain. This CDR3 has 13 residues. The V end was cut by 3 bases, the J end by 5 bases, with 11 bases between. Germline loops: CDR1 SGHDN, CDR2 FVKESK.

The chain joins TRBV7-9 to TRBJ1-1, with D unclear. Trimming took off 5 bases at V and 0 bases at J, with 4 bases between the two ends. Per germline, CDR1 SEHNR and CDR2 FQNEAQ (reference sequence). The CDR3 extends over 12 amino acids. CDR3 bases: TGTGCCAGCAGCGTCATGAACACTGAAGCTTTCTTT. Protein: CASSVMNTEAFF.

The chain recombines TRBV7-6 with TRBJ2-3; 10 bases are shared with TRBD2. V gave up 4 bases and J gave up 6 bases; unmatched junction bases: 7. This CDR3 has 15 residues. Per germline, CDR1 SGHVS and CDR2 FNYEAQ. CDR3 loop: CASSSGLADLDTQYF. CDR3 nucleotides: TGTGCCAGCAGCTCCGGACTAGCGGACCTGGATACGCAGTATTTT.